The 21 T cell receptor beta chains in this list originate from one sample, sequenced in a study of T cell clusters in autoimmune cytopenias. TRB was amplified from 250 ng of peripheral blood genomic DNA per sample. TRB was amplified by touch-down multiplex PCR, primer pools A and B combined. TCRdb re-called the multiplex PCR reads and gives one entry per CDR3 protein, without DNA. The sample's table shows about 8,400 distinct CDR3 sequences. The sample consisted of peripheral blood. These receptors were collected from a human donor with an autoimmune cytopenia or autoimmune hepatitis (not recorded which).

Frequency places this clonotype as medium-sized. The chain joins TRBV6-5 to TRBJ2-2. Germline CDR1 is MNHEY and CDR2 is SVGAGI. The CDR3 consists of 15 residues. The CDR3 is CASSYSQLGTGELFF.

V and J are TRBV5-4 and TRBJ2-1; TCRdb's D call of TRBD1 is untestable without DNA. The CDR3 is 16 residues long. Germline CDR1 SGHNT, CDR2 YYREEE (reference sequence). The CDR3: CASSLGGTGPYNEQFF.

V and J are TRBV5-6 and TRBJ1-5. The CDR3 loop spans 16 amino acids. Germline V CDR1 and CDR2: SGHDT, YYEEEE. This CDR3 reads CASSSSRHSSNQPQHF. Full variable domain (outside the CDR3, taken from reference TRBV5-6 and TRBJ1-5): DAGVTQSPTHLIKTRGQQVTLRCSPKSGHDTVSWYQQALGQGPQFIFQYYEEEERQRGNFPDRFSGHQFPNYSSELNVNALLLGDSALYLCASSSSRHSSNQPQHFGDGTRLSIL.

The chain recombines TRBV12-3 or TRBV12-4 with TRBJ2-1. This CDR3 region has 15 residues. The CDR3: CASSLDGSSYNEQFF.

The CDR3 here is CASSEGQGVYNEQFF. V is TRBV6-1 and J is TRBJ2-1; TCRdb designates TRBD1, a call that cannot be tested without DNA. Germline CDR1 MNHNS, CDR2 SASEGT. The CDR3 loop spans 15 amino acids.

J is TRBJ2-7 and V is TRBV12-3 or TRBV12-4; TCRdb calls TRBD1, which cannot be checked without DNA. There are 17 residues in the CDR3. The CDR3 region is CASSGGFTDFQTYEQYF.

The rearrangement links TRBV5-4 to TRBJ2-1; there is no DNA to check the TCRdb D call of TRBD2. CDR1 and CDR2 (germline): SGHNT, YYREEE (reference sequence). This CDR3 comprises 16 residues. CDR3 amino acids: CASSLDPSGSGNEQFF.

This chain connects TRBV7-9 to TRBJ2-7; TCRdb calls TRBD1, which cannot be checked without DNA. Per the germline V gene, CDR1 is SEHNR and CDR2 is FQNEAQ (reference sequence). This CDR3 is 14 amino acids long. The CDR3 sequence: CASSLGGQGGEQYF.

This chain connects TRBV15 to TRBJ2-1; with no DNA, the TCRdb D assignment of TRBD2 cannot be verified. Germline CDR1 is LNHNV and CDR2 is YYDKDF (reference sequence). The length of the CDR3 is 12 residues. The CDR3 is CATGKTAGEQFF.

The V gene is TRBV5-1, the J gene TRBJ2-6; TCRdb outputs TRBD1, but without DNA this stays unchecked. CDR3 length: 17 amino acids. Germline values: CDR1 SGHRS, CDR2 YFSETQ. The CDR3 reads CASSLEGVRGGANVLTF.

By frequency, this clonotype registers medium-sized. The CDR3 reads CASSPGTSGGYGYTF. The chain links TRBV12-3 or TRBV12-4 to TRBJ1-2. This CDR3 region has 15 residues.

The CDR3 is CASSRLGGGTEAFF. This chain connects TRBV7-9 to TRBJ1-1. CDR1 is SEHNR, CDR2 FQNEAQ, per germline (reference sequence). The CDR3 runs to 14 residues. Full variable domain (remainder filled in from reference TRBV7-9 and TRBJ1-1): DTGVSQNPRHKITKRGQNVTFRCDPISEHNRLYWYRQTLGQGPEFLTYFQNEAQLEKSRLLSDRFSAERPKGSFSTLEIQRTEQGDSAMYLCASSRLGGGTEAFFGQGTRLTVV.

Considering frequency, this clonotype is medium-sized. The chain uses TRBV29-1 and TRBJ2-3; checking the TCRdb D call of TRBD2 is not possible without DNA. This CDR3 has 14 amino acids. Germline-derived CDR1 and CDR2 are SQVTM and ANQGSEA. The CDR3 reads CSVVDPGEGGTQYF.

The gene calls are TRBV12-3 or TRBV12-4 and TRBJ1-2; TCRdb gives TRBD1 as the D gene, but with no DNA this cannot be confirmed. The CDR3 runs to 15 residues. The CDR3 here is CASSLGLTGGYGYTF.

This clonotype is classed as medium-sized by frequency. The rearrangement joins TRBV27 to TRBJ2-7. Germline V gives CDR1 MNHEY, CDR2 SMNVEV (reference sequence). The CDR3 runs to 14 residues. The CDR3 here is CASSFRGTSYEQYF.

This chain joins TRBV5-6 and TRBJ1-6; TCRdb picks TRBD1, but there is no DNA to check that call. Germline V gene data show CDR1 as SGHDT and CDR2 as YYEEEE. This CDR3 comprises 18 residues. CDR3 protein: CASRDRGGIGFYNSPLHF.

The chain links TRBV18 to TRBJ1-2. The CDR3 sequence is 13 residues long. Germline V gives CDR1 KGHSH, CDR2 LQKENI. CDR3 amino acids: CASSPPGRYGYTF.

V usage is TRBV6-1 and J usage is TRBJ1-5; with no DNA, the TCRdb D assignment of TRBD1 cannot be verified. This CDR3 region has 17 residues. From germline, CDR1 is MNHNS and CDR2 SASEGT. The CDR3 is CASSEAIRQGGNQPQHF.

In terms of frequency, this clonotype is medium-sized. The chain carries TRBV20-1 and TRBJ2-1. Germline loops: CDR1 DFQATT, CDR2 SNEGSKA (reference sequence). CDR3 length equals 16 residues. CDR3 region: CSARQPSGMTYNEQFF.

V is TRBV30 and J is TRBJ2-7; TCRdb designates TRBD2, a call that cannot be tested without DNA. Germline lookup yields CDR1 GTSNPN and CDR2 SVGIG (reference sequence). The CDR3 totals 15 residues. The CDR3 sequence: CAWSVKGPSSYEQYF.

According to its frequency, this clonotype is medium-sized. V is TRBV7-3 and J is TRBJ2-2; TCRdb names TRBD1, which stays unverified in the absence of DNA. The CDR3 has 13 amino acids. Germline V gene data show CDR1 as SGHTA and CDR2 as FQGTGA. The CDR3 spells CASSLGGTGELFF.